Included here is one TCR beta chain sequence, with context. Profiling relied on immunoSEQ multiplex PCR, and the TCRdb table lists in-frame clones only, not all of them. The sample records some 110,000 clones, 90% being singletons. The data were obtained in a study of blood T cell repertoires in COVID-19. The overall study: PBMCs, B-cell-depleted T cells, or T cells provided the cDNA or gDNA that made up the material.

Trimming cost V 5 bases and J 3 bases; bases outside gene matches: 3. Germline assignment: CDR1 SGHKS and CDR2 YYEKEE (reference sequence). CDR3 size: 13 residues. The sequencing input was peripheral blood. The rearrangement joins TRBV5-5 to TRBJ2-3; 7 nucleotides align to TRBD1. The TCR was taken from a human donor with active COVID-19. The donor label of this sample is uncertain. CDR3 in DNA: TGTGCCAGCAGTAGACAGGGAACAGATACGCAGTATTTT. This gives the protein CASSRQGTDTQYF. Based on the CDR3 plus reference TRBV5-5 and TRBJ2-3, the full variable domain is DAGVTQSPTHLIKTRGQQVTLRCSPISGHKSVSWYQQVLGQGPQFIFQYYEKEERGRGNFPDRFSARQFPNYSSELNVNALLLGDSALYLCASSRQGTDTQYFGPGTRLTVL.